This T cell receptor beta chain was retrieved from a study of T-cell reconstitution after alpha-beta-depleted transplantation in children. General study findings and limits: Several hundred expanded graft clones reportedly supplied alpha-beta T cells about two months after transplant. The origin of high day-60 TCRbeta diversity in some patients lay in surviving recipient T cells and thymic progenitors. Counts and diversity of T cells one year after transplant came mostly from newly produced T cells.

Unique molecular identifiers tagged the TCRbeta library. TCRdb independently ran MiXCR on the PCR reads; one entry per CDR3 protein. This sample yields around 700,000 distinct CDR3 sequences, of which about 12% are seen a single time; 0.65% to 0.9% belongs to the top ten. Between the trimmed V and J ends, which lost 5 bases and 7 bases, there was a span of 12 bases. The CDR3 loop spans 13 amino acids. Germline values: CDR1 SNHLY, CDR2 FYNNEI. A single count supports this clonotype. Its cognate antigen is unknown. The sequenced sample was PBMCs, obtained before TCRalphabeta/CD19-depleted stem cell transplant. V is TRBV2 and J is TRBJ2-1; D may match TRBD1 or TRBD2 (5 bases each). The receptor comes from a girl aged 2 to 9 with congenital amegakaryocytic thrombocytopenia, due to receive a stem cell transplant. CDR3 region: CASSSWWGNEQFF. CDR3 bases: TGTGCCAGCAGTTCGTGGTGGGGGAATGAGCAGTTCTTC.